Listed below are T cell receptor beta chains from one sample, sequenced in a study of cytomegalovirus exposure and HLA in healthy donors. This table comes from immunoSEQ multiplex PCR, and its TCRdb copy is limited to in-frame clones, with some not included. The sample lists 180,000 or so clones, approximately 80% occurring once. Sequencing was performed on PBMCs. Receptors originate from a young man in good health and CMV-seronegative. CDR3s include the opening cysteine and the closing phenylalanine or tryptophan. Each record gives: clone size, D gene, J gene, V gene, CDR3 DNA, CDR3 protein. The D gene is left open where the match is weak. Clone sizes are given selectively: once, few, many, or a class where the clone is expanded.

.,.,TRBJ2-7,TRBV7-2,TGTGCCAGCAAACCTTGGGGCCCCTACGAGCAGTACTTC,CASKPWGPYEQYF
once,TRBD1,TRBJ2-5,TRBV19,TGTGCCAGTAGTAGCCGGGACAGGGGGCTCTGGGAGACCCAGTACTTC,CASSSRDRGLWETQYF
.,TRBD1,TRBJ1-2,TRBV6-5,TGTGCCAGCAGTTACTCTAATCGGCAGGGGGCTCTTGGCTACACCTTC,CASSYSNRQGALGYTF
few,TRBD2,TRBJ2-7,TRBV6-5,TGTGCCAGCAGTTGGACTAGCGGGAAGAGCTCCTACGAGCAGTACTTC,CASSWTSGKSSYEQYF
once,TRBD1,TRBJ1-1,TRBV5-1,TGCGCCAGCAGCTTGAAACCAAGGGGGCTGAACACTGAAGCTTTCTTT,CASSLKPRGLNTEAFF
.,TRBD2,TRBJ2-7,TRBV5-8,TGTGCCAGCAGCTCTGCTAGCGGGGTACCCTACGAGCAGTACTTC,CASSSASGVPYEQYF
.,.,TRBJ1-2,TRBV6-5,TGTGCCAGCAGTTATACAGAGGGATATGGCTACACCTTC,CASSYTEGYGYTF
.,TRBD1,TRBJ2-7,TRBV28,TGTGCCAGCAACGACAGGGCCCCCTACGAGCAGTACTTC,CASNDRAPYEQYF
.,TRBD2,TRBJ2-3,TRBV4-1,TGCGCCAGCAGCCACCCTAGCGGGTCTAGCACAGATACGCAGTATTTT,CASSHPSGSSTDTQYF
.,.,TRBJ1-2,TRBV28,TGTGCCAGCAGTCCGGGGGATACTAACTATGGCTACACCTTC,CASSPGDTNYGYTF